This T cell receptor beta chain was documented in a study of blood T cell repertoires in COVID-19. At the level of the study: PBMCs, B-cell-depleted T cells, or T cells provided the cDNA or gDNA that made up the material.

Germline V gene sequence: CDR1 SNHLY, CDR2 FYNNEI. The V and J ends lost 7 bases and 8 bases, in that order; junction bases with no gene match: 13. The CDR3 has 15 amino acids. Some clones are missing from TCRdb's copy, which holds only in-frame ones; the method was immunoSEQ multiplex PCR. The sample records hundreds of thousands of clones, 70% to 90% being singletons. Sequenced material: peripheral blood. The receptor's source is a woman in her thirties who had recovered from COVID-19. The J gene is TRBJ1-4, the V gene TRBV2, with 7 bases fitting TRBD1. Here the CDR3 reads CASTEIDRAGEKLFF. The CDR3 nucleotides are TGTGCCAGCACCGAAATCGACAGGGCGGGCGAAAAACTGTTTTTT. Together with reference TRBV2 and TRBJ1-4, the CDR3 gives the full variable domain: EPEVTQTPSHQVTQMGQEVILRCVPISNHLYFYWYRQILGQKVEFLVSFYNNEISEKSEIFDDQFSVERPDGSNFTLKIRSTKLEDSAMYFCASTEIDRAGEKLFFGSGTQLSVL.